The entry below describes one TCR beta chain. These data are taken from a study of identical twins. The germline V and J ends were trimmed by 5 bases and 2 bases, with 15 bases remaining between them. This CDR3 contains 15 residues. Germline-derived CDR1 and CDR2 are SEHNR and FQNEAQ (reference sequence). TCRdb re-derived calls from the 5' RACE reads in MiXCR, one entry per CDR3 protein. This table has hundreds of thousands of distinct CDR3 sequences, approximately 13% appearing once. These same data were also listed under a study on yellow fever vaccine responses in identical twins.

This clonotype was obtained from a woman between 18 and 29 years old in good health. Sequencing was done on a sample of CD8+ T cells sorted from blood. The chain recombines TRBV7-9 with TRBJ2-5, with TRBD1 as a possible D gene (6 bases). The CDR3 DNA reads TGTGCCAGCAGCGCCCGGACAGAAACTCAAGAGACCCAGTACTTC. Translating gives CASSARTETQETQYF.